This TCR beta chain was profiled in a study of CD8+ T cells in alopecia areata. Study overall: The study gave treated patients oral tofacitinib at 5 to 10 mg twice daily. Study outcomes and limitations: Patients shared TCRs less clearly than mice did, possibly for HLA-related reasons.

The CDR3 has 12 residues. V gave up 0 bases and J gave up 8 bases, with 10 bases separating them. Germline V CDR1 and CDR2: GTSNPN, SVGIG (reference sequence). Extracted from the samples, RNA was reverse transcribed into cDNA to serve as the sequencing template. TCRdb's copy holds only in-frame clones and misses some; the assay was immunoSEQ multiplex PCR. The sample records over 150,000 clones, 59% being singletons. Peripheral blood and lesional scalp punch biopsies came from alopecia areata patients. This clone was detected only a few times. What it binds is not known. The chain joins TRBV30 to TRBJ1-1; D unclear. The clonotype originates from a human donor with alopecia areata. The sample here was CD4+ T cells sorted from blood, taken at week 0. CDR3 in amino acids: CAWSVLSPEAFF. The DNA of the CDR3 is TGTGCCTGGAGTGTACTATCGCCCGAAGCTTTCTTT.